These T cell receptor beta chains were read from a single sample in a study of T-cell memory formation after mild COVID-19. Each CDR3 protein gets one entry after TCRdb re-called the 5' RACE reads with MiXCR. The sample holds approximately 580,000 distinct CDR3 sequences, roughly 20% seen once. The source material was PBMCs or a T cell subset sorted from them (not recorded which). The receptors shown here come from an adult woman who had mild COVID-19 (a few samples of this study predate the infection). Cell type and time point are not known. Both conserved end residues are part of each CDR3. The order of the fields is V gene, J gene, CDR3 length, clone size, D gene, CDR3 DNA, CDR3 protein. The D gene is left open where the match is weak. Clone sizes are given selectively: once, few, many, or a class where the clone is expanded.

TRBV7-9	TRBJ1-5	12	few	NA	TGTGCCAGCAGCCTTTTCGGGGAGCCCCAGCATTTT	CASSLFGEPQHF
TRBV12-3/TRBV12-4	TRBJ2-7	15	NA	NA	TGTGCCAGCAGTTTTGAGGCAGGGGTCTTGTACGAGCAGTACTTC	CASSFEAGVLYEQYF
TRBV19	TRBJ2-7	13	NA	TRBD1	TGTGCCAGTGGCCGGGACAGGAGGGACGAGCAGTACTTC	CASGRDRRDEQYF
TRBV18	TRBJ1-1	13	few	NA	TGTGCCAGCTCACTGGGACAAAGCGAACGAGCTTTCTTT	CASSLGQSERAFF
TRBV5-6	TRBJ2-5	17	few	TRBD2	TGTGCCAGCAGCTTTAGGACGGGGGGGCCCTACCAAGAGACCCAGTACTTC	CASSFRTGGPYQETQYF
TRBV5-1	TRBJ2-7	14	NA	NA	TGCGCCAGCAGCTTGCGGGGAGGCTCCTACGAGCAGTACTTC	CASSLRGGSYEQYF
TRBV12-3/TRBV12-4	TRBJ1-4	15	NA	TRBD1	TGTGCCAGCAGCTCCAGGACAGGGGCAGGTGAAAAACTGTTTTTT	CASSSRTGAGEKLFF
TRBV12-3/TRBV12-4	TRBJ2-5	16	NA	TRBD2	TGTGCCAGCAGTTTAGACGAAGGAGCGGGGGAAGAGACCCAGTACTTC	CASSLDEGAGEETQYF
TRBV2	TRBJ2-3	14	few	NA	TGTGCCAGCAGTGAGAACAGCTACACAGATACGCAGTATTTT	CASSENSYTDTQYF
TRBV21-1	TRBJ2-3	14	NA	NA	TGTGCCAGCAGCAAAGACTCCAGAGCAGATACGCAGTATTTT	CASSKDSRADTQYF
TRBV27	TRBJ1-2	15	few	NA	TGTGCCAGCAGTCTATCGGGGGCCAAGGACTATGGCTACACCTTC	CASSLSGAKDYGYTF
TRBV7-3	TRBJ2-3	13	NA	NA	TGTGCCAGCAGCGTACTAGCAACCGATACGCAGTATTTT	CASSVLATDTQYF
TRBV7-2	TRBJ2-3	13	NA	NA	TGTGCCAGCAGCTCCCAGCCGGGCGATACGCAGTATTTT	CASSSQPGDTQYF
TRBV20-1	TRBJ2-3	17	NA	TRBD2	TGCAGTGCTAGAGATCATCCACTAGCGGGAGGCACAGATACGCAGTATTTT	CSARDHPLAGGTDTQYF
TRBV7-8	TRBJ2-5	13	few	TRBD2	TGTGCCTCGCGGGGGACCATACAAGAGACCCAGTACTTC	CASRGTIQETQYF
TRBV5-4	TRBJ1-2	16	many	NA	TGTGCCAGCAGCTCCGCCAGTGCCCTTGACGGTGGTGGCTACACCTTC	CASSSASALDGGGYTF
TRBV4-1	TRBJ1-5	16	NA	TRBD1	TGCGCCAGCAGCCAGTGGTGGGACAGGAGAAATCAGCCCCAGCATTTT	CASSQWWDRRNQPQHF
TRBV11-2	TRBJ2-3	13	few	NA	TGTGCCAGCAGCCCCCGGACCGAAGGGCCGCAGTATTTT	CASSPRTEGPQYF
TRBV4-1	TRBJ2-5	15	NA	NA	TGCGCCAGCAGCCATCCTCCCGAGGGCCCAGAGACCCAGTACTTC	CASSHPPEGPETQYF
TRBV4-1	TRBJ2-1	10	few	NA	TGCGCCAGCAGCCAAGGTCAGCAGTTCTTC	CASSQGQQFF
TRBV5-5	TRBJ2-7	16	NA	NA	TGTGCCAGCAGCTCCTTAGACTACGACTATGCCTACGAGCAGTACTTC	CASSSLDYDYAYEQYF
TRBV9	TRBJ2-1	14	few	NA	TGTGCCAGCAGCCCAACCGATCTTGGGACAGAGCAGTTCTTC	CASSPTDLGTEQFF
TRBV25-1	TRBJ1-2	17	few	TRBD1	TGTGCCAGCAGTGACCGACCTTCGGGACAGGCGGACTATGGCTACACCTTC	CASSDRPSGQADYGYTF
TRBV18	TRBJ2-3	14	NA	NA	TGTGCCAGCTCACCGACAGAAAGCACAGATACGCAGTATTTT	CASSPTESTDTQYF
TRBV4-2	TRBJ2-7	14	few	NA	TGTGCCAGCAGCCAAGATGATTTTAGGTACGAGCAGTACTTC	CASSQDDFRYEQYF
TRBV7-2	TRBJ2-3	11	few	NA	TGTGCCAGCAGCCCCGTAGATACGCAGTATTTT	CASSPVDTQYF
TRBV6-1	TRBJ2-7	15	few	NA	TGTGCCAGCACCCCGACCGGCAGGGTAGGTTACGAGCAGTACTTC	CASTPTGRVGYEQYF
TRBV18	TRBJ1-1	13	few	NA	TGTGCCAGCTCACTAGACCTAAACGGTGAAGCTTTCTTT	CASSLDLNGEAFF
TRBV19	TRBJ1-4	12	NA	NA	TGTGCCAGTAGCATCGGGTATGAAAAACTGTTTTTT	CASSIGYEKLFF
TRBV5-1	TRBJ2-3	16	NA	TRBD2	TGCGCCAGCAGCGTATTAGCGGGGGGCCCCACAGATACGCAGTATTTT	CASSVLAGGPTDTQYF
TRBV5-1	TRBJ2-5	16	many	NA	TGCGCCAGCAGCTTGGGCCGGGGTAGTCGGTCGGAGACCCAGTACTTC	CASSLGRGSRSETQYF
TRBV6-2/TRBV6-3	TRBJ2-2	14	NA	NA	TGTGCCAGCAGTTACGCCCTGGCAACCGGGGAGCTGTTTTTT	CASSYALATGELFF
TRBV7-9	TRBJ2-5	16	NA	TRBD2	TGTGCCAGCAGCTTAGGGGGACTAGCGGATAAAGAGACCCAGTACTTC	CASSLGGLADKETQYF
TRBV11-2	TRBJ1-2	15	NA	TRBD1	TGTGCCAGCAGCTTCAACCGACAGGGCTACTATGGCTACACCTTC	CASSFNRQGYYGYTF
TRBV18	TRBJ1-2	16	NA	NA	TGTGCCAGCTCATCCTCCAAACAGGGTGTTAACTATGGCTACACCTTC	CASSSSKQGVNYGYTF
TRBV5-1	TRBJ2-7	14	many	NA	TGCGCCAGCAGCTTGTCGGACGGGTCCTACGAGCAGTACTTC	CASSLSDGSYEQYF
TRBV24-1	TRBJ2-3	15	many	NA	TGTGCCACCAGTGAATTGGGAGAATCCACAGATACGCAGTATTTT	CATSELGESTDTQYF
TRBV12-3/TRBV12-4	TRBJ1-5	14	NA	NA	TGTGCCAGCACCCCGACAGGTTCCTATCAGCCCCAGCATTTT	CASTPTGSYQPQHF
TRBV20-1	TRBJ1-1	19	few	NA	TGCAGTGCTAGAGATCGTGGCAGGGGAGGAGATTTAATGAACACTGAAGCTTTCTTT	CSARDRGRGGDLMNTEAFF
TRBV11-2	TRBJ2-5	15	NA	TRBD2	TGTGCCAGCAGCTTAGCCCCAGCGGGAGCGGAGACCCAGTACTTC	CASSLAPAGAETQYF
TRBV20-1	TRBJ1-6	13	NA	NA	TGCAGTGCTTCCCGGGGGGATGATTCACCCCTCCACTTT	CSASRGDDSPLHF
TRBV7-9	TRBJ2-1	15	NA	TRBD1	TGTGCCAGCAGCCAGGGGGCTGGAATGAGTAATGAGCAGTTCTTC	CASSQGAGMSNEQFF
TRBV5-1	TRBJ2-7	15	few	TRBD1	TGCGCCAGCAGCTCCATTCCCACAGGGGGCTACGAGCAGTACTTC	CASSSIPTGGYEQYF
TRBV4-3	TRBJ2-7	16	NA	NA	TGCGCCAGCAGCCAGGAATACAACACAGGGCGGTACGAGCAGTACTTC	CASSQEYNTGRYEQYF
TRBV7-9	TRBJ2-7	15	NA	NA	TGTGCCAGCAGCTTAGAGGTTGGACAGAACTACGAGCAGTACTTC	CASSLEVGQNYEQYF
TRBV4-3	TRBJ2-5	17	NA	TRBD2	TGCGCCAGCAGCCCTTTCCCGGCAAGCGGGAGAGGGGAGACCCAGTACTTC	CASSPFPASGRGETQYF
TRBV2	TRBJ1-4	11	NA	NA	TGTGCCAGCAGTAAGACCAGACGGTGGTTTTTT	CASSKTRRWFF
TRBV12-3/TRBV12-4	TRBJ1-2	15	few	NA	TGTGCCAGCAGTTTAAGGCACATAACTAACTATGGCTACACCTTC	CASSLRHITNYGYTF